A selection of T cell receptor beta chains follows, all from one sample in a study of CD8 T cells in Susac syndrome. TCRdb reanalysed the immunoSEQ multiplex PCR reads using MiXCR and keeps one entry per CDR3 protein. Found here are over 150,000 distinct CDR3 sequences, 85% to 95% of them singletons; the top ten hold 0.09% to 0.1%. Specimen: CD4+ T cells from PBMCs. The origin of the receptors is a human donor with Susac syndrome. CDR3s include the opening cysteine and the closing phenylalanine or tryptophan.

TRBV4-2 17 CASKWGLGRTGANVLTF
TRBV14 14 CASSQAHNSNEQFF
TRBV20-1 15 CSARPSRATNEKLFF
TRBV4-1 16 CASSPKVARIGNTIYF
TRBV3-1 14 CASSRSGRAHEQFF
TRBV30 15 CAWSGPGVRWSPLHF
TRBV21-1 14 CASSTRGPGYGYTF
TRBV20-1 15 CSARAGRGVTYEQYF
TRBV5-1 15 CASSPVLWGPGEQFF
TRBV18 16 CASSPRPGQTTDTQYF
TRBV6-5 14 CASSWDPRTYEQYF
TRBV27 15 CASSSIAGARYEQYF
TRBV20-1 16 CSARGLRDREIYGYTF
TRBV30 14 CAWSVLLGSQPQHF
TRBV12-3/TRBV12-4 18 CASSLRALGQGLHQPQHF
TRBV20-1 14 CSARDRRRAYEQYF
TRBV7-2 14 CASSRGGSTDTQYF
TRBV2 12 CASNDGGYEQYF
TRBV15 16 CATSRTRTGDTGELFF
TRBV7-2 16 CASSTTWGGGVTEAFF
TRBV20-1 18 CSAPPGLARQWSTDTQYF
TRBV18 14 CASSPLSVYNEQFF
TRBV30 12 CAWSESGGQQYF
TRBV7-2 15 CASSLLRGWNQPQHF
TRBV14 14 CASSQGQSYTEAFF
TRBV21-1 21 CAIPPPHISENGRASTDTQYF
TRBV12-3/TRBV12-4 11 CASQWVGELFF
TRBV5-1 18 CASSSGDRTSQFTDTQYF
TRBV7-9 14 CASSSPAGFDEQYF
TRBV10-3 14 CAIGGLSSGNTIYF
TRBV29-1 13 CSVRASGSYEQYF
TRBV9 14 CASSARWEYNEQFF
TRBV4-1 13 CASSPFSTDTQYF
TRBV7-3 15 CASSLEGGWNTEAFF
TRBV7-8 13 CASSLGTYNEQFF
TRBV7-2 17 CASSLQAGFSGANVLTF
TRBV9 15 CASSVGSSGNDEQFF
TRBV15 13 CATKKAGVHEQFF
TRBV30 14 CAWSRFQKNTEAFF
TRBV15 16 CATSRDRMGGSYEQYF
TRBV7-2 16 CASSPLTKPLGDTQYF
TRBV20-1 16 CSASTLYDGGGDTQYF
TRBV20-1 16 CSASPHSVPSYNEQFF
TRBV6-1 19 CASSALGDRHSANTGELFF
TRBV14 13 CASSQNWGEKLFF
TRBV4-1 15 CASSHWTGENYGYTF
TRBV2 13 CASSDHTGTEAFF
TRBV14 16 CASSALHSGAQETQYF
TRBV19 13 CASSGQGRQPQHF
TRBV10-3 15 CAISDFTGTGYGYTF
TRBV28 17 CASSLRDFRLAKNIQYF
TRBV3-1 14 CASKRGNTNEKLFF
TRBV28 14 CASIGRLAGYEQYF
TRBV20-1 20 CSARNYRGQGWKMSNQPQHF
TRBV12-3/TRBV12-4 14 CASSGALGGEKLFF